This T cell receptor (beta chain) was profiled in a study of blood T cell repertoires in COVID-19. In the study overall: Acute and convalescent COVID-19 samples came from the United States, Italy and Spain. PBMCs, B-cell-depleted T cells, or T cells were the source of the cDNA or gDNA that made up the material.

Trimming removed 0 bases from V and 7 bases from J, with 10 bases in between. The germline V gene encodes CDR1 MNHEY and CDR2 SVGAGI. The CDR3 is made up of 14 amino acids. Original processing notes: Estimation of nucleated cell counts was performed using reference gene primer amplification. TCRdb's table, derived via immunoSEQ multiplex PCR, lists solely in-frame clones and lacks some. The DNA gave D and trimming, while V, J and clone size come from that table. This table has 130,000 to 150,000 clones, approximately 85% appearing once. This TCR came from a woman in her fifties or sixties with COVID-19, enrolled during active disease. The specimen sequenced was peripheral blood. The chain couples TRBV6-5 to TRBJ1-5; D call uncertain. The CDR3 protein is CASSYSGAGQPQHF. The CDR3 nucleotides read TGTGCCAGCAGTTACTCGGGTGCGGGGCAGCCCCAGCATTTT.